The entry below gives a single T cell receptor beta chain sequence along with its context. What it binds is unknown. The entry originates in a study of cytomegalovirus exposure and HLA in healthy donors. As for the study in general: HLA-typed donors were the source of tens of millions of unique TCRs held in an early data release. Study-wide results and caveats: Prediction of most subjects' HLA-A and HLA-B alleles by TCR beta sequences was reportedly accurate. Near-uniform donor sequencing depth was presumed by presence/absence analyses. According to the study, around 180 TCR beta chains were cytomegalovirus-associated.

Primers for the PCR totalled 60 Vbeta and 13 Jbeta. Assay: immunoSEQ multiplex PCR; the TCRdb copy retains only in-frame clones and omits some. The data show 110,000 or so clones, roughly 70% seen once. The sequence derives from a woman aged 40 to 49 in good health and CMV-seropositive. Specimen: PBMCs.

Written as DNA, the CDR3 is TGTGCCAGCACTTCATGGGGGCTGGGCACTGAAGCTTTCTTT. Translated: CASTSWGLGTEAFF. This sequence joins TRBV25-1 and TRBJ1-1; tentative D call: TRBD1 (6 bases). The CDR3 is 14 residues long. V shed 7 bases and J shed 4 bases, with 16 bases lying between them. In germline, CDR1 is MGHDK, CDR2 SYGVNS.